The 5 T cell receptor beta chains below all came from one sample that was sequenced in a study of T cell repertoires in cytomegalovirus infection. TCRdb itself ran the reads through MiXCR, one entry per CDR3 protein. Among approximately 500,000 distinct CDR3 sequences listed, roughly a third were seen once. Their antigens are not known. The sample consisted of cultured PBMCs, taken from culture after CMV antigen stimulation. The receptors originated from a human donor in good health (CMV status not recorded). Some clones in this sample may be carry-over from other donors' samples.

This chain connects TRBV12-3 or TRBV12-4 to TRBJ2-1; D is perhaps TRBD2 (6 bases). V lost 3 bases and J 10 bases, leaving 16 bases between the germline ends. The CDR3 spans 14 residues. Here the CDR3 DNA reads TGTGCCAGCAGTTTGGGGGGAGGTCTAGGGGAGCAGTTCTTC. Protein: CASSLGGGLGEQFF.

The chain combines TRBV6-2 or TRBV6-3 with TRBJ1-2; TRBD1 matches 8 bases. Germline V gene lookup returns CDR1 MNHEY and CDR2 SVGEGT. The CDR3 consists of 14 residues. V gave up 2 bases and J gave up 3 bases; unmatched junction bases: 2. CDR3 nucleotides: TGTGCCAGCAGTTACGAGGACAGGGACTATGGCTACACCTTC. It specifies CASSYEDRDYGYTF.

V gene TRBV12-3 or TRBV12-4 combines with J gene TRBJ2-7, with 7 bases aligning to TRBD1. V shed 3 bases and J 6 bases; nucleotides not matched to a gene: 11. This CDR3 spans 15 amino acids. Here the CDR3 reads CASSFGATGSAEQYF. DNA of the CDR3: TGTGCCAGCAGTTTTGGTGCGACAGGGTCCGCCGAGCAGTACTTC.

This clonotype has only one observation. This chain uses TRBV7-9 with TRBJ2-3; D is unresolved. V lost 7 bases and J 1 base, leaving 18 bases between the germline ends. This CDR3 contains 16 residues. Germline values: CDR1 SEHNR, CDR2 FQNEAQ (reference sequence). The CDR3 DNA reads TGTGCCAGCACCCCCTTAAGTTGGTATGGCACAGATACGCAGTATTTT. This sequence encodes CASTPLSWYGTDTQYF.

The sample holds a few counts of this clonotype. The junction does not match germline at one end; this may be a read error. This rearrangement joins TRBV7-2 to TRBJ2-1; D might be TRBD2 (6 bases). The CDR3 has 13 residues. Germline V gene lookup returns CDR1 SGHTA and CDR2 FQGNSA. CDR3: CASSPEMTSFLLF. In DNA, the CDR3 is TGTGCCAGCAGCCCAGAGATGACTAGTTTTCTGCTCTTC.